This TCR beta chain was captured by sequencing in a study of T cell repertoires in cytomegalovirus infection. A word on this clonotype: The target antigen is unknown.

Points from the study as a whole: CMV-specific TCR beta clonotypes restricted by HLA-C were the ones dominating the ex vivo response.

Germline-derived CDR1 and CDR2 are SNHLY and FYNNEI. This CDR3 is 13 amino acids long. The germline V and J ends were trimmed by 3 bases and 7 bases, with 12 bases remaining between them. TCRdb re-called the reads with MiXCR, one entry per CDR3 protein. Of about 900,000 distinct CDR3 sequences in the sample, about a third were seen once. Sequenced here: cultured CD8+ T cells from PBMCs, sampled from culture after CMV antigen stimulation. The chain links TRBV2 to TRBJ1-1; no clear D gene. The clonotype comes from a human donor in good health (CMV status not recorded). Some clones in this sample may be carry-over from other donors' samples. DNA of the CDR3: TGTGCCAGCAGTGAGACCGGAATGGGTGAAGCTTTCTTT. Protein: CASSETGMGEAFF. The full variable domain, rest sourced from reference TRBV2 and TRBJ1-1, is EPEVTQTPSHQVTQMGQEVILRCVPISNHLYFYWYRQILGQKVEFLVSFYNNEISEKSEIFDDQFSVERPDGSNFTLKIRSTKLEDSAMYFCASSETGMGEAFFGQGTRLTVV.